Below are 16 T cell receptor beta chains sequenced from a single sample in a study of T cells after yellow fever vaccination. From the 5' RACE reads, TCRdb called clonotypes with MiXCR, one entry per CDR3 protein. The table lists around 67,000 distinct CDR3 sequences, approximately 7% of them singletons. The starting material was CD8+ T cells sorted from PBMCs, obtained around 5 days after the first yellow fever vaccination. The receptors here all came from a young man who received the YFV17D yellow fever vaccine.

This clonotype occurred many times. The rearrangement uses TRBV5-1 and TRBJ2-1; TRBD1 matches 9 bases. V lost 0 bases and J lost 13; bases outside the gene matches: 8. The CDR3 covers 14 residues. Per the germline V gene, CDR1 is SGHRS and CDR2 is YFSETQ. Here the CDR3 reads CASSLDPGQGLQFF. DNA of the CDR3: TGCGCCAGCAGCTTGGACCCGGGACAGGGTCTTCAGTTCTTC.

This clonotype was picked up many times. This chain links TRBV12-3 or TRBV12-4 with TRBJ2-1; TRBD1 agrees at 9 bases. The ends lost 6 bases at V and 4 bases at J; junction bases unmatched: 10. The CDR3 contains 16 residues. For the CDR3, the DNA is TGTGCCAGCAGGTCAGAAGGGACAGGGACATACAATGAGCAGTTCTTC. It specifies CASRSEGTGTYNEQFF.

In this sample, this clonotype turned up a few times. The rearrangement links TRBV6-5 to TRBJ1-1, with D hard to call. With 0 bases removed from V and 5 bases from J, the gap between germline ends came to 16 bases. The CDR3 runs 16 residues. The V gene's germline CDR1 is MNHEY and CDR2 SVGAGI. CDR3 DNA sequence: TGTGCCAGCAGTTACTCGGTTTATGGGGTCGGGACTGAAGCTTTCTTT. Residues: CASSYSVYGVGTEAFF.

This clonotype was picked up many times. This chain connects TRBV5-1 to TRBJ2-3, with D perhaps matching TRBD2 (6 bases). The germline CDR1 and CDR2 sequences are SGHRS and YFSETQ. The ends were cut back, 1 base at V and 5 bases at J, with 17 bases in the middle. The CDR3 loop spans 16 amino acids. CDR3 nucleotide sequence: TGCGCCAGCAGCTTGAAGGGCGGGGTGCTGATAGATACGCAGTATTTT. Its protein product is CASSLKGGVLIDTQYF.

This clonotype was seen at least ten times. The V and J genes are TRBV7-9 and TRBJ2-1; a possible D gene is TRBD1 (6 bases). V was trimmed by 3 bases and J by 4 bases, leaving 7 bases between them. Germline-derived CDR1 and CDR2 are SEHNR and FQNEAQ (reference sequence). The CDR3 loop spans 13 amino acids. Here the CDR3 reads CASSFQGYNEQFF. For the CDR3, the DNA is TGTGCCAGCAGCTTCCAGGGGTACAATGAGCAGTTCTTC. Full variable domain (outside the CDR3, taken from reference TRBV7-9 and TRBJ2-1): DTGVSQNPRHKITKRGQNVTFRCDPISEHNRLYWYRQTLGQGPEFLTYFQNEAQLEKSRLLSDRFSAERPKGSFSTLEIQRTEQGDSAMYLCASSFQGYNEQFFGPGTRLTVL.

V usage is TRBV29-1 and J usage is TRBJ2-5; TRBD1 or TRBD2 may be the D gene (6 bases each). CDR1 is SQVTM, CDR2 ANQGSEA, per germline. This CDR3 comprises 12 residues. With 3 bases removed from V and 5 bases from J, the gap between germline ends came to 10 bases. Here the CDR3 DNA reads TGCAGCGTTGAGGAGGGGGAGGAGACCCAGTACTTC. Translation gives CSVEEGEETQYF. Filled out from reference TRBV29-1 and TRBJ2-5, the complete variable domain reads SAVISQKPSRDICQRGTSLTIQCQVDSQVTMMFWYRQQPGQSLTLIATANQGSEATYESGFVIDKFPISRPNLTFSTLTVSNMSPEDSSIYLCSVEEGEETQYFGPGTRLLVL.

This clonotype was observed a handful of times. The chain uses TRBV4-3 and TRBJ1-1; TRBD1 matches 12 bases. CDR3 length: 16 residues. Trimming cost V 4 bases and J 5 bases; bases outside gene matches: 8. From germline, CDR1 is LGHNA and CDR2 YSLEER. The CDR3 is CASSPGDRGLGTEAFF. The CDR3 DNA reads TGCGCCAGCAGCCCGGGGGACAGGGGGCTGGGAACTGAAGCTTTCTTT.

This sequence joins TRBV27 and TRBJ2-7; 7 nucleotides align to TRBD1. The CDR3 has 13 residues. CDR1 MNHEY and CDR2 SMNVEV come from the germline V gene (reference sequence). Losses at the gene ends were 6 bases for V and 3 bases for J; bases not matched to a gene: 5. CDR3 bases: TGTGCCAGCAGCCCGACAGGGTACTACGAGCAGTACTTC. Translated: CASSPTGYYEQYF.

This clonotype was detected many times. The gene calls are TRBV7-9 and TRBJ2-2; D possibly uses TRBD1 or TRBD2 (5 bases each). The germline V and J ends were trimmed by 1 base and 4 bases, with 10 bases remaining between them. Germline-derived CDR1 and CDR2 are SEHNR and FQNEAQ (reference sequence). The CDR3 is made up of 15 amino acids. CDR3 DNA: TGTGCCAGCAGCTTAGGGGGACCGTCCACCGGGGAGCTGTTTTTT. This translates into CASSLGGPSTGELFF.

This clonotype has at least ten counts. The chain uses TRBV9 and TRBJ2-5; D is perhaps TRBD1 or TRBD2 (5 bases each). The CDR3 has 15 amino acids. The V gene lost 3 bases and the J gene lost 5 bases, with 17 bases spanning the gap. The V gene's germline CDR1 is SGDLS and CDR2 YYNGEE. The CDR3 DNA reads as TGTGCCAGCAGCGGATACGGGACGGGCGGTGAGACCCAGTACTTC. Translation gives CASSGYGTGGETQYF.

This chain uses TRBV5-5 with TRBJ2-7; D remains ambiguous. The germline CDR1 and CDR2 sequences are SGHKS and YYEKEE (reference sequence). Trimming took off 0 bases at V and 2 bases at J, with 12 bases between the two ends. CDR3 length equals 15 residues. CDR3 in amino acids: CASSLEVGRTYEQYV. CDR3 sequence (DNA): TGTGCCAGCAGCTTGGAGGTAGGGCGGACCTACGAGCAGTACGTC.

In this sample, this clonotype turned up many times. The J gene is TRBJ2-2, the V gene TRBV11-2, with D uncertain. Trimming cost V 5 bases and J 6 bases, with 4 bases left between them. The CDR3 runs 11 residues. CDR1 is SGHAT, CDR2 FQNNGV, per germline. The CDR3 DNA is TGTGCCAGCAGCCCTCCCGGGGAGCTGTTTTTT. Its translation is CASSPPGELFF.

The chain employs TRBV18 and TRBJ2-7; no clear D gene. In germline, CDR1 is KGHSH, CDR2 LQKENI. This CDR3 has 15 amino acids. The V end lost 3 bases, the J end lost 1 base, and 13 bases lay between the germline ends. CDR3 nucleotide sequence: TGTGCCAGCTCACCCCAAGACGTCACGTCCTACGAGCAGTACTTC. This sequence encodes CASSPQDVTSYEQYF.

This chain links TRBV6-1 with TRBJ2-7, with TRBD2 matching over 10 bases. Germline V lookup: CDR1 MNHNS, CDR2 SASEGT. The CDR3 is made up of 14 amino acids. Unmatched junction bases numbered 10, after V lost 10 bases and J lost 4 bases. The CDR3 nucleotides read TGTGCCACCGCAAAGCTAGCGGGGGAATACGAGCAGTACTTC. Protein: CATAKLAGEYEQYF.

The CDR3 DNA follows: TGCGCCAGCAGCCAAGATTGGGCGGGCAGTAACTACGAGCAGTACGTC. Amino acids: CASSQDWAGSNYEQYV. The chain uses TRBV4-1 and TRBJ2-7; a possible D gene is TRBD2 (5 bases). V was pared by 0 bases and J by 3 bases, with 15 bases between. Germline V gene sequence: CDR1 MGHRA, CDR2 YSYEKL. CDR3 length equals 16 residues.

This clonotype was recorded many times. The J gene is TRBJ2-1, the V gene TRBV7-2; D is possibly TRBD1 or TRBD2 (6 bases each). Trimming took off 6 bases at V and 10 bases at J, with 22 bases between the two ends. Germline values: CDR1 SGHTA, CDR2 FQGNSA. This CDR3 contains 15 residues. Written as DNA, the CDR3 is TGTGCCAGCAGTCCCTGGCTAGGAGGGGGTCGGGAGCAGTTCTTC. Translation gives CASSPWLGGGREQFF.